Given below is one T cell receptor (beta chain) in context. Its antigen is unknown. The naive CD8 fraction comprised CD45RO-negative cells positively selected for CCR7 and excluded terminally differentiated effector memory CD45RA+ cells. This sample was included in a study of shared clonotypes between healthy human individuals. Whole-study context: A few men and a couple of women, aged 18 to 49, were donors.

The V end was cut by 2 bases, the J end by 3 bases, with 11 bases between. This CDR3 spans 14 amino acids. Germline V gives CDR1 SGHDN, CDR2 FVKESK. Splitting of each subset's genomic DNA was done evenly across several immunoSEQ plates. Assay: immunoSEQ multiplex PCR; the TCRdb copy retains only in-frame clones and omits some. This table holds 1.5 million to 2.5 million clones, approximately 94% found once. Study-wide results and limits: Among non-shared clonotypes, generation probabilities were lower than among those shared by all four donors.

Sample: naive CD8+ T cells sorted from blood. The chain couples TRBV14 to TRBJ2-7, with a possible D match to TRBD2 (6 bases). This TCR was sampled from a man younger than 35 in good health. The CDR3 region is CASSQRGWVYEQYF. The CDR3 bases are TGTGCCAGCAGCCAACGGGGGTGGGTCTACGAGCAGTACTTC.